The T cell receptor (beta chain) under discussion was sequenced for a study of somatic mutations in cytotoxic T cells in rheumatoid arthritis. As regards this clone: Its specificity is not known.

With 8 bases removed from V and 4 bases from J, the gap between germline ends came to 17 bases. The germline V gene has CDR1 SQVTM and CDR2 ANQGSEA. CDR3 length equals 13 residues. The table came from immunoSEQ multiplex PCR; TCRdb's copy has only in-frame clones and leaves some out. This table holds some 9,900 clones, 85% found once. Study-wide results and caveats: Compared with age-matched healthy controls, rheumatoid arthritis patients did not differ significantly in CD8+ T-cell clonality. The top CD8+ clone topped 20% of CD8+ cells in about an eighth of the roughly 65 patients.

The receptor's source is an adult with rheumatoid arthritis. The specimen was CD8+ T cells sorted from blood. J is TRBJ1-1 and V is TRBV29-1, with a possible D match to TRBD1 (6 bases). CDR3 protein: CSPEGGVSTEAFF. In DNA form, the CDR3 reads TGCAGCCCCGAAGGGGGGGTTAGCACTGAAGCTTTCTTT.